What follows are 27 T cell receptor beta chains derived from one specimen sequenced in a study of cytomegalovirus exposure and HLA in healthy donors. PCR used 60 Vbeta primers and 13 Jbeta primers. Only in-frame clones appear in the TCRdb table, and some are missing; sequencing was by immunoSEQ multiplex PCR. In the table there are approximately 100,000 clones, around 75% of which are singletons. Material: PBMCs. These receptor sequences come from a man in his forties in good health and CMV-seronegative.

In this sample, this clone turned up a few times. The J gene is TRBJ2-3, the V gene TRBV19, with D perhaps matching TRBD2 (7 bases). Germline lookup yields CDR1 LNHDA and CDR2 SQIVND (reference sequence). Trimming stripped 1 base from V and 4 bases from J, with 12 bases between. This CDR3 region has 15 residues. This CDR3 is CASSIGGGGADTQYF. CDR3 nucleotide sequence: TGTGCCAGTAGTATAGGTGGCGGGGGCGCAGATACGCAGTATTTT.

The CDR3 spells CASSTPRDRVMNTEAFF. The CDR3 DNA sequence: TGTGCCAGCAGTACTCCCCGGGACAGGGTCATGAACACTGAAGCTTTCTTT. The chain couples TRBV28 to TRBJ1-1; 9 nucleotides agree with TRBD1. CDR3 length: 17 amino acids. The trim removed 5 bases at V and 0 bases at J, leaving 10 bases unmatched. Germline CDR1 is MDHEN and CDR2 is SYDVKM.

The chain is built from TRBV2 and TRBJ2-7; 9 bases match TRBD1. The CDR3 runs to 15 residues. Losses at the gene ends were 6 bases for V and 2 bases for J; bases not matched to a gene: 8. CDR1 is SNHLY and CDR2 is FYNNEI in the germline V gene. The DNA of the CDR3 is TGTGCCAGCAGAACCGACAGGGGGAGGGCCTACGAGCAGTACTTC. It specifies CASRTDRGRAYEQYF. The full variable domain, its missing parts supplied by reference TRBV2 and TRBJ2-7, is EPEVTQTPSHQVTQMGQEVILRCVPISNHLYFYWYRQILGQKVEFLVSFYNNEISEKSEIFDDQFSVERPDGSNFTLKIRSTKLEDSAMYFCASRTDRGRAYEQYFGPGTRLTVT.

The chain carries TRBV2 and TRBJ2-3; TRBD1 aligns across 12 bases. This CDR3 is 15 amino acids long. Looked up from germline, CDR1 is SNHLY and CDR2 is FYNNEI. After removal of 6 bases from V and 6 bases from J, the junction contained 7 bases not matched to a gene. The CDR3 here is CASSGDRGRTDTQYF. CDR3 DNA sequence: TGTGCCAGCAGCGGGGACAGGGGGCGGACGGATACGCAGTATTTT.

CDR3 DNA: TGCGCCAGCAGCTTGTATCACGGGAGGGATAGGAATGAGCAGTTCTTC. It specifies CASSLYHGRDRNEQFF. This chain uses TRBV5-1 with TRBJ2-1; 8 bases are shared with TRBD2. This CDR3 is 16 amino acids long. The V gene's germline CDR1 is SGHRS and CDR2 YFSETQ. The J segment lost 7 bases and the V segment lost 1 base, leaving 10 bases of the junction unmatched.

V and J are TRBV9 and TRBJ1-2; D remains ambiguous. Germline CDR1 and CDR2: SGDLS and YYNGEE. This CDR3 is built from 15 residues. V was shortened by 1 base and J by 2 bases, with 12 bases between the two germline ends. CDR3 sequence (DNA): TGTGCCAGCAGCGTATCGGCCGGGATGAACTATGGCTACACCTTC. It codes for CASSVSAGMNYGYTF.

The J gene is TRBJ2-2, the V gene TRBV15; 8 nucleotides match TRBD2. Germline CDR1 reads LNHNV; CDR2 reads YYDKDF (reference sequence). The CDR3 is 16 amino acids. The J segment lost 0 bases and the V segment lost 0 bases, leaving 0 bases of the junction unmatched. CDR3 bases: TGTGCCACCAGCAGAGAGGGACTAGCGAACACCGGGGAGCTGTTTTTT. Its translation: CATSREGLANTGELFF. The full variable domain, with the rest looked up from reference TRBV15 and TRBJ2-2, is DAMVIQNPRYQVTQFGKPVTLSCSQTLNHNVMYWYQQKSSQAPKLLFHYYDKDFNNEADTPDNFQSRRPNTSFCFLDIRSPGLGDTAMYLCATSREGLANTGELFFGEGSRLTVL.

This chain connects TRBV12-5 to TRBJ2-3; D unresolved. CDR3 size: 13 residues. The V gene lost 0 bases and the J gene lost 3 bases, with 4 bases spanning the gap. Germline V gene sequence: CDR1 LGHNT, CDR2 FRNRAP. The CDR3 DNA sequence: TGTGCTAGTGGTTTGGTCTTTACAGATACGCAGTATTTT. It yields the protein CASGLVFTDTQYF.

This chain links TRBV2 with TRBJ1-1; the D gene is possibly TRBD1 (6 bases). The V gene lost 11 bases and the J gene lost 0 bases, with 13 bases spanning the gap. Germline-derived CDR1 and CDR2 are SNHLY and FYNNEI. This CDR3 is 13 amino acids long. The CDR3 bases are TGTGCCGCGGCAGGGGAAATGAACACTGAAGCTTTCTTT. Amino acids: CAAAGEMNTEAFF.

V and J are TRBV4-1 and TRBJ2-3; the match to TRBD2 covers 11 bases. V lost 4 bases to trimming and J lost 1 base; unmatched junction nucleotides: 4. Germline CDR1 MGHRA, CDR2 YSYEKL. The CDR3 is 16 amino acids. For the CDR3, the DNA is TGCGCCAGCAGCCGCGCGACTAGCGGGGGCACAGATACGCAGTATTTT. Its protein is CASSRATSGGTDTQYF.

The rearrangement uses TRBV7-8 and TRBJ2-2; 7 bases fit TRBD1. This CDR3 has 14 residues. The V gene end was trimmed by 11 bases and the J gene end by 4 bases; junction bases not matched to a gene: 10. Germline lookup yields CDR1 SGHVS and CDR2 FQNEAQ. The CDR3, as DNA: TGTGCCGGGGGAGACAGGGTGCCCACCGGGGAGCTGTTTTTT. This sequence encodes CAGGDRVPTGELFF.

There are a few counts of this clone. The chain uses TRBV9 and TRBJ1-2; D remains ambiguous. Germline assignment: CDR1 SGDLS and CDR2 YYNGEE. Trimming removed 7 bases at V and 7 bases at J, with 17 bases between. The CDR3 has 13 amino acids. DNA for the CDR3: TGTGCCAGCCGAGACGTGACAAGGATTGGCTACACCTTC. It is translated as CASRDVTRIGYTF.

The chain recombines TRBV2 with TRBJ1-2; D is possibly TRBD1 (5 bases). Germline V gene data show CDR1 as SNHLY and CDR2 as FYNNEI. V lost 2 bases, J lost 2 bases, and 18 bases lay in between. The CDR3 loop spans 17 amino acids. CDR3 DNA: TGTGCCAGCAGTGAACCCCGACAGAATCTGAAAAACTATGGCTACACCTTC. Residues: CASSEPRQNLKNYGYTF.

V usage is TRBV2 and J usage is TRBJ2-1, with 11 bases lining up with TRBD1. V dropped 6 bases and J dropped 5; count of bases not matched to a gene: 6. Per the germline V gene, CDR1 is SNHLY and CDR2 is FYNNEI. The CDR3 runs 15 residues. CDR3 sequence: CASRAGQGANNEQFF. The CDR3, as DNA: TGTGCCAGCAGAGCTGGACAGGGGGCTAACAATGAGCAGTTCTTC. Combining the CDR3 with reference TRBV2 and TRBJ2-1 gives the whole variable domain EPEVTQTPSHQVTQMGQEVILRCVPISNHLYFYWYRQILGQKVEFLVSFYNNEISEKSEIFDDQFSVERPDGSNFTLKIRSTKLEDSAMYFCASRAGQGANNEQFFGPGTRLTVL.

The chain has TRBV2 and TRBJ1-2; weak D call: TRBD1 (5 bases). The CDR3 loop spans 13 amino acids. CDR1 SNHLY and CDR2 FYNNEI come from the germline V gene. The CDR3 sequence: CATSGGIGYGYTF. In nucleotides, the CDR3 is TGTGCGACGTCGGGGGGAATAGGATATGGCTACACCTTC.

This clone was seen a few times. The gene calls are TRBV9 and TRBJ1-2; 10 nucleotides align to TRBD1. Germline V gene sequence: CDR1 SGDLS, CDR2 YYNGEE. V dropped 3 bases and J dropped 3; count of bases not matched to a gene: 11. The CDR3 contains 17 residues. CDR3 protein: CASSAITPGQGYYGYTF. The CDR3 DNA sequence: TGTGCCAGCAGCGCCATCACACCGGGACAGGGGTACTATGGCTACACCTTC. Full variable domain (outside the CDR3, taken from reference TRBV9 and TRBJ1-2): DSGVTQTPKHLITATGQRVTLRCSPRSGDLSVYWYQQSLDQGLQFLIQYYNGEERAKGNILERFSAQQFPDLHSELNLSSLELGDSALYFCASSAITPGQGYYGYTFGSGTRLTVV.

CDR3 protein: CASSVEERLYSNQPQHF. The CDR3 DNA reads TGTGCCAGCAGTGTAGAGGAGAGGCTTTATAGCAATCAGCCCCAGCATTTT. V is TRBV6-1 and J is TRBJ1-5, with D unresolved. CDR1 is MNHNS and CDR2 is SASEGT in the germline V gene. The CDR3 has 17 residues. The V end lost 4 bases, the J end lost 0 bases, and 16 bases lay between the germline ends.

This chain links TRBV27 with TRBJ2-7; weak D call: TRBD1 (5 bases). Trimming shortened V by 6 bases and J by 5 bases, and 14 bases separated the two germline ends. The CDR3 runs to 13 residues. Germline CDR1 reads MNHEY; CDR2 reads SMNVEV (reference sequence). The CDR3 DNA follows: TGTGCCAGCAGGTGGCAGGGAAGGGACGAGCAGTACTTC. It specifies CASRWQGRDEQYF.

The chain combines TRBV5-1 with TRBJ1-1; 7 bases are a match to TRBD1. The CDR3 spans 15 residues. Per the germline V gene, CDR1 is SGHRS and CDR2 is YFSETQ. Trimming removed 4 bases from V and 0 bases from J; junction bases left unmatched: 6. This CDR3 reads CASSDPTGMNTEAFF. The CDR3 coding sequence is TGCGCCAGCAGCGACCCGACAGGGATGAACACTGAAGCTTTCTTT.

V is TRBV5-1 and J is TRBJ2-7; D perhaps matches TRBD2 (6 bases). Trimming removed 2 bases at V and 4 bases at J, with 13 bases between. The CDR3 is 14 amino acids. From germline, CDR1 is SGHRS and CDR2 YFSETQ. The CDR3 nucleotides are TGCGCCAGCAGCTTACGGGGGAGCCAATACGAGCAGTACTTC. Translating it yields CASSLRGSQYEQYF.

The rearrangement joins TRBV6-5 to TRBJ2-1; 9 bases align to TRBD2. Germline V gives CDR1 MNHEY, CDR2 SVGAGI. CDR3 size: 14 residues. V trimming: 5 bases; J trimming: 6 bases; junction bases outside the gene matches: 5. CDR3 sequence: CASSQGLAGNEQFF. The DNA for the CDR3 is TGTGCCAGCAGTCAGGGACTAGCTGGCAATGAGCAGTTCTTC.

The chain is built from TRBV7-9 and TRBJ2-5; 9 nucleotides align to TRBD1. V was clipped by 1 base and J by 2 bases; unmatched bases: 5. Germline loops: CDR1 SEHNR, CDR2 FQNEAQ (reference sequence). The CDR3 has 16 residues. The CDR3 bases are TGTGCCAGCAGCTTAGGCGACAGGGGGGGACAAGAGACCCAGTACTTC. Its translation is CASSLGDRGGQETQYF.

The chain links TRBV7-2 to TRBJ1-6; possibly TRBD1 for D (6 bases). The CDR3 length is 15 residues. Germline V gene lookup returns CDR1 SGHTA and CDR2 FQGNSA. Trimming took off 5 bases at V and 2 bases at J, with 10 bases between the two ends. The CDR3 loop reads CASSKTGTYNSPLHF. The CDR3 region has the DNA TGTGCCAGCAGCAAGACAGGAACCTATAATTCACCCCTCCACTTT. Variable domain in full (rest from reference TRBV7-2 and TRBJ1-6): GAGVSQSPSNKVTEKGKDVELRCDPISGHTALYWYRQSLGQGLEFLIYFQGNSAPDKSGLPSDRFSAERTGGSVSTLTIQRTQQEDSAVYLCASSKTGTYNSPLHFGNGTRLTVT.

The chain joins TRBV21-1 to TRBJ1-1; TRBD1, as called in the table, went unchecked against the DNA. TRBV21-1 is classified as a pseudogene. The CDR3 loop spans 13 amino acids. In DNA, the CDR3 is TGTGCCAGCAGACTCAGGGTGGGGACTGAAGCTTTCTTT. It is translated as CASRLRVGTEAFF.

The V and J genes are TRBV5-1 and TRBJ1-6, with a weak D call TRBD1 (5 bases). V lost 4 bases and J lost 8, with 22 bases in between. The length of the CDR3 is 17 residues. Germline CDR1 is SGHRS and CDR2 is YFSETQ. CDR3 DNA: TGCGCCAGCAGCGGGGAGCTCCTCGCGGGGCAGGATTCACCCCTCCACTTT. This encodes CASSGELLAGQDSPLHF. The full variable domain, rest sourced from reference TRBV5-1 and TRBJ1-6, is KAGVTQTPRYLIKTRGQQVTLSCSPISGHRSVSWYQQTPGQGLQFLFEYFSETQRNKGNFPGRFSGRQFSNSRSEMNVSTLELGDSALYLCASSGELLAGQDSPLHFGNGTRLTVT.

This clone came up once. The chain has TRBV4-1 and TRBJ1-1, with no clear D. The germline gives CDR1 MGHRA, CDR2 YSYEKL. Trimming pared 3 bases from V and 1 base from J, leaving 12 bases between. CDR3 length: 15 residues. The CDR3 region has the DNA TGCGCCAGCAGCCAGTCATATCAGGCGAACACTGAAGCTTTCTTT. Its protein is CASSQSYQANTEAFF.

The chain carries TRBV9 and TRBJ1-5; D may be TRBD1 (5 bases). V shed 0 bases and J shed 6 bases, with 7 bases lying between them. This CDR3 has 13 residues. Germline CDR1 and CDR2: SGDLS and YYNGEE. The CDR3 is CASSVAQGQPQHF. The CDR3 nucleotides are TGTGCCAGCAGCGTAGCCCAGGGTCAGCCCCAGCATTTT.